Below, 10 T cell receptor beta chains from the same sample are listed, as sequenced in a study of T cells in Graves' hyperthyroidism and ophthalmopathy. Amplification of TCR beta CDR3 regions used RNA as the template. During a first-round RT-PCR of the TCR CDR3, the HTBI primer set was used. TCRdb passed the multiplex PCR reads through MiXCR, listing each CDR3 protein once. The table has 300,000 to 400,000 distinct CDR3 sequences, about 20% seen once. The sequenced sample was blood. These receptors were taken from a woman aged 45-60 years with Graves' hyperthyroidism.

This clonotype was observed at least ten times. This chain connects TRBV6-1 to TRBJ2-1; 7 positions match TRBD2. The germline V gene encodes CDR1 MNHNS and CDR2 SASEGT. This CDR3 is 16 amino acids long. The junction had 7 bases not matched to a gene; V was cut back by 4 bases and J by 1 base. The CDR3 region has the DNA TGTGCCAGCAGTGGCCACGGGGGGATTTCCTACAATGAGCAGTTCTTC. It encodes CASSGHGGISYNEQFF.

The rearrangement links TRBV12-3 or TRBV12-4 to TRBJ1-5, with 7 bases matching TRBD1. The CDR3 runs 13 residues. The V gene end was trimmed by 9 bases and the J gene end by 4 bases; junction bases not matched to a gene: 6. CDR3 residues: CASRDRENQPQHF. The CDR3 region has the DNA TGTGCCAGTCGAGACAGGGAAAATCAGCCCCAGCATTTT.

A few counts support this clonotype. One junction end disagrees with the germline gene, perhaps due to a read error. This sequence joins TRBV12-3 or TRBV12-4 and TRBJ1-1; 7 positions match TRBD1. This CDR3 contains 13 residues. The DNA for the CDR3 is TGTGCCATCAGTGCCACAGGGGTGTATGAAGCTTTCTTT. It specifies CAISATGVYEAFF.

This clonotype was found a few times. The gene calls are TRBV5-1 and TRBJ2-4; perhaps TRBD1 as D (6 bases). The germline V gene encodes CDR1 SGHRS and CDR2 YFSETQ. The CDR3 contains 15 residues. V was cut by 7 bases and J by 1 base, with 15 bases left in between. Written as DNA, the CDR3 is TGCGCCAGCCACCAAGGGGGTGAGGCCAAAAACATTCAGTACTTC. It codes for CASHQGGEAKNIQYF.

This clonotype was counted a few times. The CDR3 loop is CASSSKGRGSNQPQHF. The CDR3 DNA reads TGTGCCAGCAGTTCTAAGGGAAGGGGGAGCAATCAGCCCCAGCATTTT. The chain joins TRBV27 to TRBJ1-5; possibly TRBD1 for D (6 bases). Germline CDR1 and CDR2: MNHEY and SMNVEV (reference sequence). This CDR3 comprises 16 residues. With 4 bases removed from V and 1 base from J, the gap between germline ends came to 14 bases.

The V and J genes are TRBV19 and TRBJ2-2; D is possibly TRBD1 or TRBD2 (5 bases each). This CDR3 is built from 16 residues. Germline assignment: CDR1 LNHDA and CDR2 SQIVND (reference sequence). Trimming removed 7 bases at V and 2 bases at J, with 17 bases between. The CDR3 sequence is CASKRRRDVNTGELFF. The CDR3 DNA is TGTGCCAGTAAACGGAGACGGGACGTTAACACCGGGGAGCTGTTTTTT. Variable domain in full (rest from reference TRBV19 and TRBJ2-2): DGGITQSPKYLFRKEGQNVTLSCEQNLNHDAMYWYRQDPGQGLRLIYYSQIVNDFQKGDIAEGYSVSREKKESFPLTVTSAQKNPTAFYLCASKRRRDVNTGELFFGEGSRLTVL.

This clonotype was observed many times. The chain combines TRBV12-3 or TRBV12-4 with TRBJ2-5; D could derive from TRBD1 or TRBD2 (6 bases each). This CDR3 has 15 residues. V shed 4 bases and J shed 2 bases, with 14 bases lying between them. The CDR3 DNA reads TGTGCCAGCAGTTCAAGGGGGGACAATCAAGAGACCCAGTACTTC. Protein sequence: CASSSRGDNQETQYF.

The chain combines TRBV7-8 with TRBJ1-1; D is undetermined. Germline values: CDR1 SGHVS, CDR2 FQNEAQ. CDR3 length: 18 amino acids. The ends were cut back, 1 base at V and 9 bases at J, with 27 bases in the middle. CDR3 amino acids: CASSLVYAEHTPRQKAFF. CDR3 nucleotides: TGTGCCAGCAGCTTAGTTTATGCCGAACATACCCCCCGGCAAAAAGCTTTCTTT. The full variable domain, with the rest looked up from reference TRBV7-8 and TRBJ1-1, is GAGVSQSPRYKVAKRGQDVALRCDPISGHVSLFWYQQALGQGPEFLTYFQNEAQLDKSGLPSDRFFAERPEGSVSTLKIQRTQQEDSAVYLCASSLVYAEHTPRQKAFFGQGTRLTVV.

The rearrangement uses TRBV20-1 and TRBJ2-1; the match to TRBD1 covers 8 bases. The germline gives CDR1 DFQATT, CDR2 SNEGSKA (reference sequence). Germline trimming cut 1 base from V and 5 bases from J; bases unmatched to any gene: 7. The CDR3 spans 15 residues. The CDR3 sequence: CSARVGTGGNNEQFF. The CDR3 nucleotides are TGCAGTGCTAGAGTCGGGACAGGTGGAAACAATGAGCAGTTCTTC.

This clonotype has more than one count but fewer than ten. One end of the junction fails to match germline, which may point to a read error. The chain employs TRBV7-8 and TRBJ2-5; tentatively, D is TRBD2 (8 bases). Germline loops: CDR1 SGHVS, CDR2 FQNEAQ. This CDR3 spans 14 amino acids. CDR3: CAGSGRQGSETQYF. DNA for the CDR3: TGTGCCGGCAGCGGGAGACAGGGAAGTGAGACCCAGTACTTC.